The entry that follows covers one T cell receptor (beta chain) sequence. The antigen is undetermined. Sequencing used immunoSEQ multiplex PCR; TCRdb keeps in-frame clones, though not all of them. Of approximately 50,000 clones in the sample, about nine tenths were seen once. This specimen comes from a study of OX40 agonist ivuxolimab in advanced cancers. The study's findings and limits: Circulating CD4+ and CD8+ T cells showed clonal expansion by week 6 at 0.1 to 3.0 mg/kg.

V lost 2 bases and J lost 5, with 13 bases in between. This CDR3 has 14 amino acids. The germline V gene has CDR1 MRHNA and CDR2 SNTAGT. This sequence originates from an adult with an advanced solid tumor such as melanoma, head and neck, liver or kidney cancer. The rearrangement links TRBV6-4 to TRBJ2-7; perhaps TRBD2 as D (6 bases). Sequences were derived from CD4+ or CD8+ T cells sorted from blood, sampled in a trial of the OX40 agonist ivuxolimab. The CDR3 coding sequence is TGTGCCAGCAGTGACCCCCGACTAGTTCACGAGCAGTACTTC. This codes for CASSDPRLVHEQYF.